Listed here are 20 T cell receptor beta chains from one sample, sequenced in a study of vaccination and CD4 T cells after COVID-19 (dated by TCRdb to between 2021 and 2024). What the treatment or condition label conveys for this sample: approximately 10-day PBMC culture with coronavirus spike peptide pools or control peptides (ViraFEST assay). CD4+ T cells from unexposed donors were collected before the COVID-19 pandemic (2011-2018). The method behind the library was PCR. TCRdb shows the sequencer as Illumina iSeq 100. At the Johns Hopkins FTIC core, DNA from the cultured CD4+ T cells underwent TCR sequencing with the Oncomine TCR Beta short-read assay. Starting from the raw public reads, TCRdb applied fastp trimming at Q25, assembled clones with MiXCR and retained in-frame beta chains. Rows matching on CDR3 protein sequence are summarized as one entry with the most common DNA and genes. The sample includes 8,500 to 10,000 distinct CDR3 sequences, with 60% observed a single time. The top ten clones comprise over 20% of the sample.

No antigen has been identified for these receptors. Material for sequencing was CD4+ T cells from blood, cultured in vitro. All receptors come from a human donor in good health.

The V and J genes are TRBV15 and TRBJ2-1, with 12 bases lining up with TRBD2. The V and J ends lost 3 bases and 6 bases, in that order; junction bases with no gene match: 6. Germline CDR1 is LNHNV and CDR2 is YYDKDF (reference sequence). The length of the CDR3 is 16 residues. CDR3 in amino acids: CATSSLTSGSFNEQFF. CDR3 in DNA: TGTGCCACCAGCAGTCTGACTAGCGGGAGTTTCAATGAGCAGTTCTTC.

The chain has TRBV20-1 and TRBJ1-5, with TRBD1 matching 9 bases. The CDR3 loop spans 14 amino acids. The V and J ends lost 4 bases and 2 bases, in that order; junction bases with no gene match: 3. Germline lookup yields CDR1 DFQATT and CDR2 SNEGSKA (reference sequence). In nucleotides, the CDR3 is TGCAGTGCTAAGGGACAGGGCCGCAATCAGCCCCAGCATTTT. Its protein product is CSAKGQGRNQPQHF.

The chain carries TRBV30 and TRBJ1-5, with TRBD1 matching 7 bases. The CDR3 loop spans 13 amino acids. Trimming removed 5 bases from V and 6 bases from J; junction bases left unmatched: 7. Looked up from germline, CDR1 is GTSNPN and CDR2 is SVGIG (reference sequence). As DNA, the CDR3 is TGTGCCTGGGGGGCAGGGGGGAGTCAGCCCCAGCATTTT. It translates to CAWGAGGSQPQHF.

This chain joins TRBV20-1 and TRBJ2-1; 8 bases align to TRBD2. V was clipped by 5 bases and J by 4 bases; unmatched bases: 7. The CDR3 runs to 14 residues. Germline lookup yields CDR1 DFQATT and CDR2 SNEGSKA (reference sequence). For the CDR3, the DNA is TGCAGTGCTCCGAAAGCGGGGGATTACAATGAGCAGTTCTTC. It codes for CSAPKAGDYNEQFF.

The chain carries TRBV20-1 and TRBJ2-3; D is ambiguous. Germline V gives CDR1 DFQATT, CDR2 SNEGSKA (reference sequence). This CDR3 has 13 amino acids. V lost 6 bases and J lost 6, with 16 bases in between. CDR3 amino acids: CSALQAIVDTQYF. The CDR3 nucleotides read TGCAGTGCCCTCCAAGCCATAGTGGATACGCAGTATTTT.

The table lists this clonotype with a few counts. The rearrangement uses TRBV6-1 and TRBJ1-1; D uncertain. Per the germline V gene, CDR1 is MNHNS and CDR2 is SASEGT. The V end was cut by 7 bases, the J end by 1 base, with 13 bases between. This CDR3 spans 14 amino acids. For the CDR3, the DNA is TGTGCCAGCACTCGGAAGGAGGGGAACACTGAAGCTTTCTTT. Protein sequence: CASTRKEGNTEAFF.

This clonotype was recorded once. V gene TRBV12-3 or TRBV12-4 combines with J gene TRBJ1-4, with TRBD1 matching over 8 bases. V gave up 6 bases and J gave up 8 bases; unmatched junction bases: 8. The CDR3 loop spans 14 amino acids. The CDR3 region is CASRLDRVREKLFF. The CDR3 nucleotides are TGTGCCAGCAGGCTGGACAGGGTGAGGGAAAAACTGTTTTTT.

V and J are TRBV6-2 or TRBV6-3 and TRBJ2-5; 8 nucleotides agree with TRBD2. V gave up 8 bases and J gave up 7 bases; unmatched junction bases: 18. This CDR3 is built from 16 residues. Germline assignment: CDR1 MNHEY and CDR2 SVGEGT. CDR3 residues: CASGNRLREAGGTQYF. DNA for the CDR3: TGTGCCAGCGGTAATAGGTTGCGGGAGGCTGGGGGGACCCAGTACTTC.

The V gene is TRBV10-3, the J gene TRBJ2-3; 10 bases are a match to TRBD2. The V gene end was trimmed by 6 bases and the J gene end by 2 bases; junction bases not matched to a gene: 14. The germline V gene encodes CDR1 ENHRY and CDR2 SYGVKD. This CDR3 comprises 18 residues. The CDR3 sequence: CAISQPIPSGGVTDTQYF. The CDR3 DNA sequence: TGTGCCATCAGCCAACCAATCCCTAGCGGGGGAGTCACAGATACGCAGTATTTT.

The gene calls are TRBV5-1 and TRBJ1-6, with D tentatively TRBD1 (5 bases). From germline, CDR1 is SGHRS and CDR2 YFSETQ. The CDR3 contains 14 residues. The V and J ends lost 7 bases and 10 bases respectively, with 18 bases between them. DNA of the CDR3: TGCGCCAGCGGGACCGGGACGATTGGGTCACCCCTCCACTTT. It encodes CASGTGTIGSPLHF.

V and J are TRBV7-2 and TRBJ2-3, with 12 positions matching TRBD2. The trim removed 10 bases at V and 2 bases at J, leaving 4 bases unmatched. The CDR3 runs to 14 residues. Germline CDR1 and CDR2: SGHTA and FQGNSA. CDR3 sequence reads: CATRTSGTTDTQYF. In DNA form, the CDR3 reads TGTGCCACCCGGACTAGCGGGACCACAGATACGCAGTATTTT.

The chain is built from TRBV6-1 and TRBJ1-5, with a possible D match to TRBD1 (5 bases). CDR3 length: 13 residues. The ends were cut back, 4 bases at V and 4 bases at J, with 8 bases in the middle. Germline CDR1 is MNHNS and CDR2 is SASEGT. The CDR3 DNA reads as TGTGCCAGCAGTGTTCAGGGTAATCAGCCCCAGCATTTT. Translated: CASSVQGNQPQHF.

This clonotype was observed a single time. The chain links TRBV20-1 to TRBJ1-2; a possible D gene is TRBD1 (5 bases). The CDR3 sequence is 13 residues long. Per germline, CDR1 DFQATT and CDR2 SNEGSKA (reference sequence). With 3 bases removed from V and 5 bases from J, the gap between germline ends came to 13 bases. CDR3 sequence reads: CSASETADYGYTF. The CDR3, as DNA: TGCAGTGCTAGCGAGACAGCCGATTATGGCTACACCTTC.

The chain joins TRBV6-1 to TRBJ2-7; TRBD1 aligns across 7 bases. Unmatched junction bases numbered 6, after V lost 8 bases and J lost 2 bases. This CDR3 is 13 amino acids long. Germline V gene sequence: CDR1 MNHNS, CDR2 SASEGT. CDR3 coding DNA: TGTGCCAGCCAGGACAGGTTTGCCTACGAGCAGTACTTC. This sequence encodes CASQDRFAYEQYF.

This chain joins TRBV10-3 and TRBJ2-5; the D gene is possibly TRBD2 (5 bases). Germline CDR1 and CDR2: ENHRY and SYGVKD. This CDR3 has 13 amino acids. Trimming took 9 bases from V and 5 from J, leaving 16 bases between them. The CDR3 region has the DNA TGTGCCATTAGCCGGGGTGGGTCGGAGACCCAGTACTTC. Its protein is CAISRGGSETQYF.

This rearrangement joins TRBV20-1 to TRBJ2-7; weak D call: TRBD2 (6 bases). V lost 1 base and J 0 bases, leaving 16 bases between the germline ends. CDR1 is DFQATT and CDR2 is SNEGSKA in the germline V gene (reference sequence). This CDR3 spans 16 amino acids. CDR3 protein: CSARAMRSGLSYEQYF. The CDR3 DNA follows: TGCAGTGCTAGAGCCATGCGTAGCGGCCTCTCCTACGAGCAGTACTTC.

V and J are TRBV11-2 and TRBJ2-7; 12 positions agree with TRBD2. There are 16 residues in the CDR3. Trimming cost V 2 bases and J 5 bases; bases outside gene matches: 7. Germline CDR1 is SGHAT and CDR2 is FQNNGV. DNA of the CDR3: TGTGCCAGCAGCTTACCCCAGACTAGCGGGAGAAACGAGCAGTACTTC. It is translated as CASSLPQTSGRNEQYF.

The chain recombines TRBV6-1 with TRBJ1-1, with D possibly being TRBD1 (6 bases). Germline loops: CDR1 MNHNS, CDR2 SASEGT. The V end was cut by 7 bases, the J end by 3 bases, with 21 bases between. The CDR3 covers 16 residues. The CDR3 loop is CASTRGGGWGDTEAFF. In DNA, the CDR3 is TGTGCCAGCACTAGAGGGGGGGGATGGGGAGACACTGAAGCTTTCTTT.

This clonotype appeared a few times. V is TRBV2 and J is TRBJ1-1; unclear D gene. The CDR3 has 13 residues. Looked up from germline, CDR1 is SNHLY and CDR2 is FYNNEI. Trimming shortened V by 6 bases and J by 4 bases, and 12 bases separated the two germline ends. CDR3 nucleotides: TGTGCCAGCAGCTATAGGCGTGGCACTGAAGCTTTCTTT. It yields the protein CASSYRRGTEAFF.

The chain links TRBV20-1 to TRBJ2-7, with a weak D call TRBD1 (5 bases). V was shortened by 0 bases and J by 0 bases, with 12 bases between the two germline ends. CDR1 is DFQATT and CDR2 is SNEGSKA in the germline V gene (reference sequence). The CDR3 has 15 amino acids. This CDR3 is CSARERQSGSYEQYF. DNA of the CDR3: TGCAGTGCTAGAGAGCGACAGTCCGGCTCCTACGAGCAGTACTTC.